A selection of T cell receptor beta chains follows, all from one sample in a study of control samples from healthy donors and cancer patients. This table comes from immunoSEQ multiplex PCR, and its TCRdb copy is limited to in-frame clones, with some not included. The sample records 100,000 or so clones, roughly 85% being singletons. The sequenced material came from blood. The receptors come from a woman in her forties or fifties in good health. CDR3s include the opening cysteine and the closing phenylalanine or tryptophan. Each record gives: J gene, V gene, D gene, clone size, CDR3 protein, CDR3 DNA. A D gene is named only where the DNA matches it firmly. The listing skips clone size in some rows; elsewhere it reads once, few, many or a size class.

j_gene: TRBJ1-4; v_gene: TRBV28; d_gene: -; abundance: -; CDR3aa: CASGINEKLFF; CDR3nt: TGTGCCAGCGGGATTAATGAAAAACTGTTTTTT
j_gene: TRBJ1-4; v_gene: TRBV9; d_gene: TRBD1; abundance: -; CDR3aa: CASSGLPGGEKLFF; CDR3nt: TGTGCCAGCAGCGGTCTGCCAGGGGGTGAAAAACTGTTTTTT
j_gene: TRBJ2-1; v_gene: TRBV4-3; d_gene: TRBD2; abundance: -; CDR3aa: CASSQDHLAGITLFF; CDR3nt: TGCGCCAGCAGCCAAGATCACCTAGCGGGGATCACGTTGTTCTTC
j_gene: TRBJ2-2; v_gene: TRBV11-3; d_gene: -; abundance: once; CDR3aa: CASSLDTGELFF; CDR3nt: TGTGCCAGCAGTCTTGACACCGGGGAGCTGTTTTTT
j_gene: TRBJ1-6; v_gene: TRBV7-6; d_gene: -; abundance: -; CDR3aa: CASSLALDSNSPLHF; CDR3nt: TGTGCCAGCAGCTTAGCGCTGGACAGCAATTCACCCCTCCACTTT
j_gene: TRBJ2-7; v_gene: TRBV3-1/TRBV3-2; d_gene: -; abundance: -; CDR3aa: CASSQGRTEQYF; CDR3nt: TGTGCCAGCAGCCAAGGGAGGACCGAGCAGTACTTC
j_gene: TRBJ2-7; v_gene: TRBV23-1; d_gene: -; abundance: once; CDR3aa: CASSLQGDYEQYF; CDR3nt: TGCGCCAGCAGTCTACAGGGAGATTACGAGCAGTACTTC
j_gene: TRBJ2-2; v_gene: TRBV7-2; d_gene: -; abundance: -; CDR3aa: CASSQGYTELFF; CDR3nt: TGTGCCAGCAGCCAGGGTTACACGGAGCTGTTTTTT
j_gene: TRBJ2-5; v_gene: TRBV27; d_gene: TRBD2; abundance: -; CDR3aa: CASSSQGSGGLETQYF; CDR3nt: TGTGCCAGCAGTTCCCAGGGTAGCGGGGGGTTGGAGACCCAGTACTTC
j_gene: TRBJ1-1; v_gene: TRBV7-9; d_gene: -; abundance: -; CDR3aa: CASSSEGGFTEAFF; CDR3nt: TGTGCCAGCAGTAGCGAGGGGGGCTTCACTGAAGCTTTCTTT
j_gene: TRBJ1-1; v_gene: TRBV7-9; d_gene: -; abundance: -; CDR3aa: CASSLAPRRTEAFF; CDR3nt: TGTGCCAGCAGCTTAGCCCCCAGACGGACTGAAGCTTTCTTT
j_gene: TRBJ2-7; v_gene: TRBV7-8; d_gene: -; abundance: -; CDR3aa: CASSHPTAYEQYF; CDR3nt: TGTGCCAGCAGCCACCCGACAGCGTACGAGCAGTACTTC
j_gene: TRBJ1-6; v_gene: TRBV7-8; d_gene: -; abundance: -; CDR3aa: CASSLEIGDSPLHF; CDR3nt: TGTGCCAGCAGCTTAGAGATCGGGGATTCACCCCTCCACTTT
j_gene: TRBJ1-5; v_gene: TRBV2; d_gene: -; abundance: -; CDR3aa: CASSKGYQPQHF; CDR3nt: TGTGCCAGCAGTAAGGGGTATCAGCCCCAGCATTTT
j_gene: TRBJ1-1; v_gene: TRBV3-1/TRBV3-2; d_gene: -; abundance: -; CDR3aa: CASSFSGRNTEAFF; CDR3nt: TGTGCCAGCAGCTTCTCCGGCAGGAACACTGAAGCTTTCTTT
j_gene: TRBJ1-6; v_gene: TRBV4-2; d_gene: TRBD1; abundance: -; CDR3aa: CASSHSSFRAGQVNSPLHF; CDR3nt: TGTGCCAGCAGCCACAGCTCATTCCGGGCGGGACAGGTGAATTCACCCCTCCACTTT
j_gene: TRBJ2-1; v_gene: TRBV18; d_gene: -; abundance: -; CDR3aa: CASSPPGFEQFF; CDR3nt: TGTGCCAGCTCACCACCGGGGTTCGAGCAGTTCTTC
j_gene: TRBJ1-2; v_gene: TRBV10-3; d_gene: TRBD1; abundance: few; CDR3aa: CAISEENTGASYGYTF; CDR3nt: TGTGCCATCAGTGAGGAGAATACAGGGGCCAGCTATGGCTACACCTTC
j_gene: TRBJ1-1; v_gene: TRBV5-4; d_gene: TRBD1; abundance: -; CDR3aa: CASSPGQGYTEAFF; CDR3nt: TGTGCCAGCAGCCCGGGACAGGGGTACACTGAAGCTTTCTTT
j_gene: TRBJ1-5; v_gene: TRBV2; d_gene: -; abundance: -; CDR3aa: CASSKDDSSYYSNQPQHF; CDR3nt: TGTGCCAGCAGTAAGGATGACAGTTCCTACTATAGCAATCAGCCCCAGCATTTT
j_gene: TRBJ1-6; v_gene: TRBV28; d_gene: -; abundance: once; CDR3aa: CASSLEGGVEFRPAGSSPLHF; CDR3nt: TGTGCCAGCAGTCTCGAGGGGGGGGTTGAATTTCGCCCCGCTGGATCTTCACCCCTCCACTTT
j_gene: TRBJ1-1; v_gene: TRBV11-2; d_gene: -; abundance: -; CDR3aa: CASSSTAYTEAFF; CDR3nt: TGTGCCAGCAGCTCCACGGCATACACTGAAGCTTTCTTT
j_gene: TRBJ1-1; v_gene: TRBV11-3; d_gene: TRBD1; abundance: -; CDR3aa: CASSLGGQGALGAFF; CDR3nt: TGTGCCAGCAGCTTAGGGGGACAGGGGGCTCTAGGAGCTTTCTTT
j_gene: TRBJ2-1; v_gene: TRBV9; d_gene: TRBD2; abundance: -; CDR3aa: CASSAPGLAGVFF; CDR3nt: TGTGCCAGCAGCGCCCCGGGACTAGCGGGAGTGTTCTTC
j_gene: TRBJ1-1; v_gene: TRBV24-1; d_gene: TRBD1; abundance: -; CDR3aa: CATSDPGQGLTEAFF; CDR3nt: TGTGCCACCAGTGATCCTGGACAGGGGCTGACTGAAGCTTTCTTT
j_gene: TRBJ2-3; v_gene: TRBV12-5; d_gene: TRBD2; abundance: -; CDR3aa: CASGTYSYSGITDTQYF; CDR3nt: TGTGCTAGTGGCACTTACTCGTATAGCGGGATCACAGATACGCAGTATTTT
j_gene: TRBJ2-1; v_gene: TRBV4-3; d_gene: TRBD2; abundance: -; CDR3aa: CASSQEAGAWNEQFF; CDR3nt: TGCGCCAGCAGCCAAGAAGCGGGAGCTTGGAATGAGCAGTTCTTC
j_gene: TRBJ2-7; v_gene: TRBV7-2; d_gene: TRBD2; abundance: few; CDR3aa: CASSLGLAQTYEQYF; CDR3nt: TGTGCCAGCAGCCTAGGACTAGCGCAGACCTACGAGCAGTACTTC
j_gene: TRBJ2-7; v_gene: TRBV9; d_gene: -; abundance: -; CDR3aa: CASSPREWGGVDEQYF; CDR3nt: TGTGCCAGCAGCCCTCGGGAATGGGGGGGCGTCGACGAGCAGTACTTC
j_gene: TRBJ1-1; v_gene: TRBV6-2/TRBV6-3; d_gene: -; abundance: few; CDR3aa: CASSYSTEAFF; CDR3nt: TGTGCCAGCAGTTATTCCACCGAAGCTTTCTTT
j_gene: TRBJ1-2; v_gene: TRBV19; d_gene: -; abundance: -; CDR3aa: CASNAGLYPNYGYTF; CDR3nt: TGTGCCAGTAACGCGGGCCTATACCCTAACTATGGCTACACCTTC
j_gene: TRBJ2-3; v_gene: TRBV4-1; d_gene: -; abundance: -; CDR3aa: CASGVKGADTQYF; CDR3nt: TGCGCCAGCGGGGTAAAGGGAGCAGATACGCAGTATTTT
j_gene: TRBJ1-5; v_gene: TRBV12-3/TRBV12-4; d_gene: -; abundance: -; CDR3aa: CASTRDGAPQHF; CDR3nt: TGTGCCAGCACTCGGGACGGTGCGCCCCAGCATTTT
j_gene: TRBJ1-2; v_gene: TRBV27; d_gene: TRBD1; abundance: -; CDR3aa: CASSPLLGQGRGYTF; CDR3nt: TGTGCCAGCAGTCCTCTCCTAGGACAGGGACGTGGCTACACCTTC
j_gene: TRBJ2-3; v_gene: TRBV9; d_gene: -; abundance: -; CDR3aa: CASRGDTDTQYF; CDR3nt: TGTGCCAGCAGGGGAGACACAGATACGCAGTATTTT
j_gene: TRBJ1-1; v_gene: TRBV7-9; d_gene: -; abundance: -; CDR3aa: CASSFQGRNTEAFF; CDR3nt: TGTGCCAGCAGCTTCCAGGGGCGGAACACTGAAGCTTTCTTT
j_gene: TRBJ2-1; v_gene: TRBV4-3; d_gene: -; abundance: -; CDR3aa: CASSQDRGARAYNEQFF; CDR3nt: TGCGCCAGCAGCCAAGATCGCGGGGCTCGAGCCTACAATGAGCAGTTCTTC
j_gene: TRBJ2-7; v_gene: TRBV4-2; d_gene: -; abundance: -; CDR3aa: CASSQVGGVTYEQYF; CDR3nt: TGTGCCAGCAGCCAAGTCGGCGGGGTGACCTACGAGCAGTACTTC
j_gene: TRBJ2-1; v_gene: TRBV19; d_gene: -; abundance: -; CDR3aa: CASSPDSSYNEQFF; CDR3nt: TGTGCCAGTAGTCCGGACTCATCCTACAATGAGCAGTTCTTC
j_gene: TRBJ2-7; v_gene: TRBV12-3/TRBV12-4; d_gene: -; abundance: -; CDR3aa: CASSLWLTYEQYF; CDR3nt: TGTGCCAGCAGTTTATGGTTAACCTACGAGCAGTACTTC
j_gene: TRBJ1-3; v_gene: TRBV5-4; d_gene: TRBD1; abundance: -; CDR3aa: CASSFGRGRPTSGNTIYF; CDR3nt: TGTGCCAGCAGCTTCGGCAGGGGGCGGCCCACCTCTGGAAACACCATATATTTT
j_gene: TRBJ2-7; v_gene: TRBV5-1; d_gene: TRBD2; abundance: -; CDR3aa: CASSLVVAGGGSSYEQYF; CDR3nt: TGCGCCAGCAGCTTGGTGGTAGCGGGAGGAGGTAGCTCCTACGAGCAGTACTTC
j_gene: TRBJ1-1; v_gene: TRBV6-6; d_gene: -; abundance: -; CDR3aa: CASTSTGNTEAFF; CDR3nt: TGTGCCAGCACCTCGACAGGGAACACTGAAGCTTTCTTT
j_gene: TRBJ2-5; v_gene: TRBV4-3; d_gene: TRBD2; abundance: few; CDR3aa: CASSRGTSGARETQYF; CDR3nt: TGCGCCAGCAGCCGTGGGACTAGCGGGGCCCGAGAGACCCAGTACTTC
j_gene: TRBJ2-1; v_gene: TRBV6-1; d_gene: TRBD1; abundance: -; CDR3aa: CASSEWGTGASYNEQFF; CDR3nt: TGTGCCAGCAGTGAATGGGGAACAGGGGCTAGCTACAATGAGCAGTTCTTC
j_gene: TRBJ2-7; v_gene: TRBV7-9; d_gene: -; abundance: -; CDR3aa: CASSLESSGRPYEQYF; CDR3nt: TGTGCCAGCAGCTTAGAATCAAGCGGAAGGCCCTACGAGCAGTACTTC
j_gene: TRBJ2-1; v_gene: TRBV3-1/TRBV3-2; d_gene: -; abundance: -; CDR3aa: CASSQAGGEQFF; CDR3nt: TGTGCCAGCAGCCAAGCAGGAGGTGAGCAGTTCTTC
j_gene: TRBJ2-1; v_gene: TRBV7-3; d_gene: TRBD2; abundance: -; CDR3aa: CASSLRGGHSYNEQFF; CDR3nt: TGTGCCAGCAGCCTACGCGGGGGTCACTCCTACAATGAGCAGTTCTTC
j_gene: TRBJ1-1; v_gene: TRBV18; d_gene: -; abundance: -; CDR3aa: CASSPPGQQGLAFF; CDR3nt: TGTGCCAGCTCACCACCCGGACAGCAAGGCTTAGCTTTCTTT
j_gene: TRBJ1-3; v_gene: TRBV7-9; d_gene: -; abundance: -; CDR3aa: CASSLQSLNTIYF; CDR3nt: TGTGCCAGCAGCTTACAAAGTTTGAACACCATATATTTT
j_gene: TRBJ1-5; v_gene: TRBV2; d_gene: -; abundance: -; CDR3aa: CASRLREGGNQPQHF; CDR3nt: TGTGCCAGCAGACTCAGGGAAGGCGGCAATCAGCCCCAGCATTTT
j_gene: TRBJ1-2; v_gene: TRBV5-4; d_gene: -; abundance: -; CDR3aa: CASSLGGVVYGYTF; CDR3nt: TGTGCCAGCAGCCTAGGCGGGGTCGTATATGGCTACACCTTC
j_gene: TRBJ2-1; v_gene: TRBV11-3; d_gene: TRBD2; abundance: -; CDR3aa: CASSSLAGAYNEQFF; CDR3nt: TGTGCCAGCAGCTCCTTAGCGGGCGCCTACAATGAGCAGTTCTTC
j_gene: TRBJ2-1; v_gene: TRBV19; d_gene: -; abundance: few; CDR3aa: CASPRGNNEQFF; CDR3nt: TGTGCCAGCCCTCGGGGGAACAATGAGCAGTTCTTC
j_gene: TRBJ2-5; v_gene: TRBV7-8; d_gene: TRBD2; abundance: -; CDR3aa: CASRPLTSEETQYF; CDR3nt: TGTGCCAGCAGGCCATTGACTAGCGAAGAGACCCAGTACTTC
j_gene: TRBJ2-1; v_gene: TRBV6-2/TRBV6-3; d_gene: -; abundance: -; CDR3aa: CASSYSFEGTWQFF; CDR3nt: TGTGCCAGCAGTTACTCGTTCGAGGGGACCTGGCAGTTCTTC
j_gene: TRBJ1-5; v_gene: TRBV28; d_gene: -; abundance: -; CDR3aa: CASSLDTDQPQHF; CDR3nt: TGTGCCAGCAGTTTAGACACAGATCAGCCCCAGCATTTT
j_gene: TRBJ1-6; v_gene: TRBV7-9; d_gene: TRBD1; abundance: few; CDR3aa: CASSTGQANSPLHF; CDR3nt: TGTGCCAGCAGCACTGGACAGGCTAATTCACCCCTCCACTTT
j_gene: TRBJ2-3; v_gene: TRBV19; d_gene: TRBD2; abundance: -; CDR3aa: CASSIGAGGTTDTQYF; CDR3nt: TGTGCCAGTAGTATAGGGGCGGGGGGGACCACAGATACGCAGTATTTT